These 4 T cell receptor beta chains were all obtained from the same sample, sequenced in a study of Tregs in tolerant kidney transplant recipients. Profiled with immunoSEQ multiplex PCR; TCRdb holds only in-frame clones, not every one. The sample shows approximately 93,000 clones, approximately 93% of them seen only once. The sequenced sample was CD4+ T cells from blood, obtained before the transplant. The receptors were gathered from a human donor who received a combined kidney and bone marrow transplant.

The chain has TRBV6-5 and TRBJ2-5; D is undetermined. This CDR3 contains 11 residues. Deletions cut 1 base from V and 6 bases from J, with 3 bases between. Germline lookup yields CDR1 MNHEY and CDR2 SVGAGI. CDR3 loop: CASSYLKTQYF. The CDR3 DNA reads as TGTGCCAGCAGTTACTTAAAGACCCAGTACTTC.

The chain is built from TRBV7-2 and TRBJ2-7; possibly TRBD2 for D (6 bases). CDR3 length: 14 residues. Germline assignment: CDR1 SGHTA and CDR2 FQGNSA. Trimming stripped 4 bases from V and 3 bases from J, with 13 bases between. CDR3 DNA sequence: TGTGCCAGCAGCTCCTACACTAGCCTCTACGAGCAGTACTTC. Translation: CASSSYTSLYEQYF.

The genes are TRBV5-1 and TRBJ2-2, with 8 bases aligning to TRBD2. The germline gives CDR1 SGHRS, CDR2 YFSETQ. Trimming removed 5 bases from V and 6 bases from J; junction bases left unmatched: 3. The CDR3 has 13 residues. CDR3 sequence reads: CASRETSAGELFF. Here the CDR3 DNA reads TGCGCCAGCAGAGAGACTAGCGCCGGGGAGCTGTTTTTT. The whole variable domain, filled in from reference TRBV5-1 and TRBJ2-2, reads KAGVTQTPRYLIKTRGQQVTLSCSPISGHRSVSWYQQTPGQGLQFLFEYFSETQRNKGNFPGRFSGRQFSNSRSEMNVSTLELGDSALYLCASRETSAGELFFGEGSRLTVL.

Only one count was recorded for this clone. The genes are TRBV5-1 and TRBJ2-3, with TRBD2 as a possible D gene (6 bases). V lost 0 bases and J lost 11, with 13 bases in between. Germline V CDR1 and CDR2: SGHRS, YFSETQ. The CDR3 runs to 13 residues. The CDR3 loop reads CASSLVGTARQYF. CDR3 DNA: TGCGCCAGCAGCTTGGTGGGGACTGCCCGGCAGTATTTT.